The 31 T cell receptor beta chains below were found in one sample sequenced in a study of post-analysis software for immune sequencing data. These receptors are not linked to any known antigen. Carried by the TCR beta cDNA libraries were unique molecular identifiers. TCRdb passed the PCR reads through MiXCR, listing each CDR3 protein once. This table has 600,000 to 700,000 distinct CDR3 sequences, over 45% appearing once. Broader study findings: Elevated frequency relative to controls characterized several TRBV segments in patients, TRBV5-6, TRBV5-1 and TRBV20-1 among them.

The sequenced sample consisted of blood. Receptor source: a girl aged 2-9 years with multiple sclerosis.

This clonotype was detected a few times. V usage is TRBV12-3 or TRBV12-4 and J usage is TRBJ2-1; 8 bases agree with TRBD2. With V trimmed by 2 bases and J by 7 bases, 7 bases remained unmatched. This CDR3 comprises 15 residues. CDR3 in amino acids: CASSLSAGDSNEQFF. The DNA of the CDR3 is TGTGCCAGCAGTTTATCAGCGGGAGATTCAAATGAGCAGTTCTTC.

This rearrangement joins TRBV7-9 to TRBJ2-1; 8 nucleotides agree with TRBD1. V lost 5 bases, J lost 3 bases, and 9 bases stayed unmatched. CDR3 length equals 16 residues. Per germline, CDR1 SEHNR and CDR2 FQNEAQ (reference sequence). The CDR3 DNA reads as TGTGCCAGCAGCACAGGGGGAACTGCAGTCTACAATGAGCAGTTCTTC. Its protein product is CASSTGGTAVYNEQFF.

J is TRBJ2-7 and V is TRBV20-1; TRBD1 agrees at 7 bases. Germline assignment: CDR1 DFQATT and CDR2 SNEGSKA (reference sequence). V shed 2 bases, J shed 5 bases, and the junction held 3 bases outside the gene matches. There are 12 residues in the CDR3. The CDR3 here is CSARRTGDEQYF. Written as DNA, the CDR3 is TGCAGTGCTAGACGAACAGGGGACGAGCAGTACTTC.

This clonotype showed up just a few times. The J gene is TRBJ2-7, the V gene TRBV29-1; D unclear. This CDR3 has 11 residues. V lost 4 bases and J lost 5, with 9 bases in between. Germline-derived CDR1 and CDR2 are SQVTM and ANQGSEA. CDR3 coding DNA: TGCAGCGTTGTTGGGGTCCACGAGCAGTACTTC. It encodes CSVVGVHEQYF.

This clonotype turned up a few times. V and J are TRBV29-1 and TRBJ2-4, with D perhaps being TRBD1 or TRBD2 (6 bases each). The DNA matches TRBJ2-7 better at its end, which makes the J call doubtful. The CDR3 has 13 amino acids. Germline lookup yields CDR1 SQVTM and CDR2 ANQGSEA. The CDR3 DNA reads as TGCAGCGTACGGGGGCAGGGAACGAACGAGCAGTACTTC. It codes for CSVRGQGTNEQYF.

This clonotype was picked up many times. The CDR3 spells CASSPSYEQYF. CDR3 nucleotide sequence: TGTGCCAGCAGTCCCTCCTACGAGCAGTACTTC. The V call is TRBV7-9, the J call TRBJ2-7; D is unresolved. V shed 6 bases and J shed 0 bases, with 3 bases lying between them. CDR1 is SEHNR, CDR2 FQNEAQ, per germline (reference sequence). CDR3 length: 11 residues.

V is TRBV5-1 and J is TRBJ2-5; 14 bases match TRBD2. V gave up 5 bases and J gave up 4 bases; unmatched junction bases: 4. The CDR3 is 15 amino acids. Germline V gives CDR1 SGHRS, CDR2 YFSETQ. Written as DNA, the CDR3 is TGCGCCAGCAGTGCGGGACTAGCGGGAGTAGAGACCCAGTACTTC. This codes for CASSAGLAGVETQYF.

The chain carries TRBV10-3 and TRBJ2-2; D unresolved. The CDR3 has 12 amino acids. With 3 bases removed from V and 4 bases from J, the gap between germline ends came to 3 bases. The V gene's germline CDR1 is ENHRY and CDR2 SYGVKD. The CDR3 loop is CAISEGTGELFF. For the CDR3, the DNA is TGTGCCATCAGTGAAGGCACCGGGGAGCTGTTTTTT.

The chain employs TRBV28 and TRBJ1-5, with D unresolved. The CDR3 sequence is 15 residues long. The germline gives CDR1 MDHEN, CDR2 SYDVKM. Trimming stripped 8 bases from V and 4 bases from J, with 18 bases between. The CDR3 loop is CASGSDTPGNQPQHF. The CDR3 DNA sequence: TGTGCCAGCGGATCCGACACTCCTGGGAATCAGCCCCAGCATTTT.

This clonotype was picked up a small number of times. The genes are TRBV12-3 or TRBV12-4 and TRBJ2-1, with 7 nucleotides matching TRBD1. V gave up 4 bases and J gave up 5 bases; unmatched junction bases: 8. CDR3 length: 15 amino acids. The CDR3 protein is CASSSPWDRNNEQFF. The DNA of the CDR3 is TGTGCCAGCAGTTCACCCTGGGACAGAAACAATGAGCAGTTCTTC.

This chain links TRBV6-1 with TRBJ2-7; no definite D call. This CDR3 is built from 12 residues. V was trimmed by 3 bases and J by 1 base, leaving 4 bases between them. CDR1 is MNHNS and CDR2 is SASEGT in the germline V gene. The CDR3 reads CASSERSYEQYF. DNA for the CDR3: TGTGCCAGCAGTGAGCGGTCCTACGAGCAGTACTTC.

The chain is built from TRBV5-1 and TRBJ1-1; no firm D call. Germline loops: CDR1 SGHRS, CDR2 YFSETQ. Trimming cost V 7 bases and J 4 bases, with 20 bases left between them. There are 15 residues in the CDR3. The CDR3 loop reads CASSHSDGGSTEAFF. The DNA for the CDR3 is TGCGCCAGCTCACACTCGGATGGAGGGAGCACTGAAGCTTTCTTT.

This chain connects TRBV2 to TRBJ1-2; possible D gene TRBD1, 5 bases. Trimming cost V 4 bases and J 5 bases, with 17 bases left between them. Per germline, CDR1 SNHLY and CDR2 FYNNEI. CDR3 length: 15 amino acids. Written as DNA, the CDR3 is TGTGCCAGCAGTGGTGTAATCCCACAGGCGTATGGCTACACCTTC. Amino acids: CASSGVIPQAYGYTF.

J is TRBJ2-7 and V is TRBV7-2, with a possible D match to TRBD2 (5 bases). The germline V gene encodes CDR1 SGHTA and CDR2 FQGNSA. The CDR3 is 14 amino acids. V lost 3 bases to trimming and J lost 2 bases, with 11 bases between them. The CDR3 DNA reads TGTGCCAGCAGCTTCGGGGTTAGCACCTACGAGCAGTACTTC. Translation: CASSFGVSTYEQYF.

This clonotype was observed a few times. Its ends do not fully match the called genes, so a read error is possible. This chain connects TRBV5-1 to TRBJ1-2; D is unresolved. Per germline, CDR1 SGHRS and CDR2 YFSETQ. This CDR3 region has 15 residues. The CDR3 DNA is TGCGTCAGCAGCTTGGTGCCGGACGATCCCTATGGCTACACCTTC. It is translated as CVSSLVPDDPYGYTF. The full variable domain, rest sourced from reference TRBV5-1 and TRBJ1-2, is KAGVTQTPRYLIKTRGQQVTLSCSPISGHRSVSWYQQTPGQGLQFLFEYFSETQRNKGNFPGRFSGRQFSNSRSEMNVSTLELGDSALYLCVSSLVPDDPYGYTFGSGTRLTVV.

The gene calls are TRBV6-2 or TRBV6-3 and TRBJ2-3; D gene uncertain. The CDR3 length is 13 residues. Between the trimmed V and J ends, which lost 4 bases and 8 bases, there was a span of 13 bases. Germline-derived CDR1 and CDR2 are MNHEY and SVGEGT. In DNA, the CDR3 is TGTGCCAGCAGTTCCGTCCCAGGAAGTACGCAGTATTTT. Its translation: CASSSVPGSTQYF.

The chain is built from TRBV3-1 and TRBJ2-3; D ambiguous. The germline V and J ends were trimmed by 3 bases and 7 bases, with 5 bases remaining between them. There are 11 residues in the CDR3. CDR1 LGHDT and CDR2 YNNKEL come from the germline V gene (reference sequence). CDR3 sequence reads: CASSHINTQYF. The CDR3 DNA sequence: TGTGCCAGCAGCCATATAAATACGCAGTATTTT.

The chain has TRBV29-1 and TRBJ2-7, with D possibly being TRBD1 or TRBD2 (5 bases each). The DNA matches TRBJ2-5 better at its end, which makes the J call doubtful. The CDR3 covers 14 residues. In germline, CDR1 is SQVTM, CDR2 ANQGSEA. DNA for the CDR3: TGCAGCGTCGGGACCGGGTCTCTCGGGCAGACCCAGTACTTC. It specifies CSVGTGSLGQTQYF.

The chain couples TRBV20-1 to TRBJ2-1; the match to TRBD2 covers 7 bases. The CDR3 is 13 amino acids. Trimming took 3 bases from V and 7 from J; bases not matched to a gene: 6. Germline V gives CDR1 DFQATT, CDR2 SNEGSKA (reference sequence). The CDR3 nucleotides are TGCAGTGCTAGTGTCGTGGGAGGGAATGAGCAGTTCTTC. Translated, it gives CSASVVGGNEQFF.

The chain joins TRBV6-5 to TRBJ2-6, with a weak D call TRBD2 (6 bases). V lost 5 bases to trimming and J lost 2 bases, with 22 bases between them. The CDR3 totals 19 residues. Germline V CDR1 and CDR2: MNHEY, SVGAGI. The CDR3 reads CASSHGVLGEVAGANVLTF. The CDR3 DNA sequence: TGTGCCAGCAGTCACGGGGTTTTGGGGGAGGTGGCTGGGGCCAACGTCCTGACTTTC.

This clonotype was picked up a small number of times. CDR3: CSVESPQGATTEAFF. CDR3 DNA sequence: TGCAGCGTTGAATCGCCACAGGGGGCGACCACTGAAGCTTTCTTT. The V gene is TRBV29-1, the J gene TRBJ1-1, with TRBD1 identical over 9 bases. The CDR3 has 15 amino acids. The V and J ends lost 2 bases and 4 bases, in that order; junction bases with no gene match: 8. Germline values: CDR1 SQVTM, CDR2 ANQGSEA.

The chain employs TRBV20-1 and TRBJ1-2, with D possibly matching TRBD1 (6 bases). Germline loops: CDR1 DFQATT, CDR2 SNEGSKA (reference sequence). CDR3 length: 14 amino acids. Trimming shortened V by 0 bases and J by 4 bases, and 12 bases separated the two germline ends. In DNA form, the CDR3 reads TGCAGTGCTAGAGAGCAGGGGTTCGGCTATGGCTACACCTTC. It yields the protein CSAREQGFGYGYTF.

This clonotype has just a few counts. The CDR3 loop reads CSARESGGGTDTQYF. The CDR3 DNA sequence: TGCAGTGCTAGAGAATCAGGGGGCGGCACAGATACGCAGTATTTT. The chain couples TRBV20-1 to TRBJ2-3, with 8 bases aligning to TRBD1. The CDR3 consists of 15 residues. Germline V gene sequence: CDR1 DFQATT, CDR2 SNEGSKA (reference sequence). V shed 0 bases, J shed 1 base, and the junction held 3 bases outside the gene matches.

This clonotype was counted only a few times. J is TRBJ2-6 and V is TRBV20-1; D uncertain. The ends were cut back, 6 bases at V and 2 bases at J, with 11 bases in the middle. The CDR3 covers 14 residues. Germline V gives CDR1 DFQATT, CDR2 SNEGSKA (reference sequence). The DNA for the CDR3 is TGCAGTGCCTCATCCTTGGCTGGGGCCAACGTCCTGACTTTC. Its protein product is CSASSLAGANVLTF.

This clonotype came up once. V and J are TRBV12-3 or TRBV12-4 and TRBJ2-5; 10 nucleotides agree with TRBD2. The DNA end is more similar to TRBJ2-7, so the J call may be wrong. The CDR3 is made up of 15 amino acids. CDR3: CASKPGTSAFYEQYF. DNA for the CDR3: TGTGCCAGCAAGCCCGGGACTAGCGCATTCTACGAGCAGTACTTC.

In its sample, this clonotype was seen a few times. The chain carries TRBV29-1 and TRBJ2-1; D ambiguous. V was clipped by 4 bases and J by 0 bases, with 22 bases between them. This CDR3 region has 18 residues. Germline lookup yields CDR1 SQVTM and CDR2 ANQGSEA. The CDR3 DNA is TGCAGCGTTGTGCTGGCCGGTGTGTTTATCAGCTCCTACAATGAGCAGTTCTTC. Translation: CSVVLAGVFISSYNEQFF.

A few counts support this clonotype. J is TRBJ1-2 and V is TRBV12-3 or TRBV12-4, with a possible D match to TRBD1 (5 bases). The CDR3 runs to 13 residues. V lost 3 bases and J lost 8, with 13 bases in between. CDR3 sequence (DNA): TGTGCCAGCAGTTTGACCCCAGACAGAGGCTACACCTTC. Its protein product is CASSLTPDRGYTF.

This rearrangement joins TRBV7-8 to TRBJ2-5; 10 bases are shared with TRBD2. The DNA end is a closer match to TRBJ2-7, so the J assignment may be wrong. Germline CDR1 and CDR2: SGHVS and FQNEAQ. The CDR3 covers 15 residues. The CDR3: CASSLGSSGGYEQYF. As DNA, the CDR3 is TGTGCCAGCAGCTTAGGTTCTAGCGGGGGATACGAGCAGTACTTC.

The chain uses TRBV6-1 and TRBJ2-5, with D possibly being TRBD2 (5 bases). Germline CDR1 reads MNHNS; CDR2 reads SASEGT. V lost 6 bases and J lost 5, with 13 bases in between. CDR3 length: 13 residues. In nucleotides, the CDR3 is TGTGCCAGCAGCCGACTGCGGAGGGAGACCCAGTACTTC. It translates to CASSRLRRETQYF.

This chain links TRBV27 with TRBJ2-1; no definite D call. Germline CDR1 and CDR2: MNHEY and SMNVEV (reference sequence). V was trimmed by 5 bases and J by 0 bases, leaving 5 bases between them. CDR3 size: 13 residues. The CDR3 bases are TGTGCCAGCAGTGAGTACTCCTACAATGAGCAGTTCTTC. Amino acid sequence: CASSEYSYNEQFF.

The chain joins TRBV20-1 to TRBJ2-1; 9 nucleotides agree with TRBD2. The CDR3 sequence is 14 residues long. Looked up from germline, CDR1 is DFQATT and CDR2 is SNEGSKA (reference sequence). V was clipped by 5 bases and J by 5 bases; unmatched bases: 7. CDR3 bases: TGCAGTGCTCCCGGGACTAGCACCGACAATGAGCAGTTCTTC. Encoded protein: CSAPGTSTDNEQFF.